These 2 T cell receptor beta chains came from one sample sequenced in a study of T cell responses to AZD1222 COVID-19 vaccine. Assay: immunoSEQ multiplex PCR; the TCRdb copy retains only in-frame clones and omits some. Of fewer than 85,000 clones listed, 90% are singletons. The source material was peripheral blood, sampled on day 0 of AZD1222 vaccination. The source is an adult in good health.

The chain has TRBV5-1 and TRBJ1-1; 8 bases line up with TRBD1. This CDR3 region has 17 residues. Germline CDR1 reads SGHRS; CDR2 reads YFSETQ. The ends lost 1 base at V and 3 bases at J; junction bases unmatched: 11. CDR3 sequence reads: CASSLYGQGAADTEAFF. The CDR3, as DNA: TGCGCCAGCAGCTTGTACGGGCAGGGGGCAGCGGACACTGAAGCTTTCTTT.

V and J are TRBV11-3 and TRBJ2-2; TRBD2 aligns across 10 bases. This CDR3 comprises 16 residues. After removal of 5 bases from V and 4 bases from J, the junction contained 7 bases not matched to a gene. Germline values: CDR1 SGHNT, CDR2 YENEEA. The CDR3: CASSPRQREGTGELFF. The CDR3 region has the DNA TGTGCCAGCAGCCCTAGGCAGCGGGAGGGCACCGGGGAGCTGTTTTTT.